The entry below describes one T cell receptor (beta chain). This clonotype has just a few counts. This receptor's antigen is unknown. No much larger clone is present one base from it, and per-base qualities are unavailable. Receptor amplification or capture employed RACE. Sequenced using a NextSeq 500. During library preparation, unique molecular identifiers were attached to individual cDNA molecules so that TCRs could be counted quantitatively and reproducibly. Each blood RNA sample was used to sequence both TCR alpha and TCR beta chains. In the source study's methods: A median of roughly 100,000 TCRs per sample was observed, with a range of about 20,000 to 690,600. The Decombinator software suite was used to annotate V, J and CDR3 in the TCR reads. For PS versus PT1 abundance plots, all samples were subsampled to the same number of TCRs (28,000). TCRs were defined as expanded if absent before sensitization and observed at least eight times at the 2-week time point. Clones were called with MiXCR by TCRdb after fastp trimmed the public reads at Q25, and only in-frame beta chains were retained. Every distinct CDR3 protein forms one entry, paired with its most common genes and DNA. The V and J calls and clone size come from TCRdb's table, not from the authors' own analysis. In all, the sample holds 180,000 or so distinct CDR3 sequences, and more than 20% of those were seen once. The top ten constitute 2% to 2.5% of the sample.

These data originate in a study of human T cells and chemical hapten exposure (dated by TCRdb to about 2021). Regarding the complete study: For sensitization, 2% DPC in acetone was applied to a 2 cm by 2 cm area of upper inner arm skin. Patients additionally received weekly therapeutic DPC doses to the scalp throughout the roughly 25-week study period. Patch testing was performed on the upper back with Finn chambers containing 0.01% DPC, and the patch tests were scored after 6 days according to International Contact Dermatitis Research Group standards. Most of the patients in the cohort were female, and the cohort covered alopecia areata with under or over 50% scalp involvement, alopecia totalis and alopecia universalis. Libraries were pooled for sequencing, and variation in per-sample TCR yields was attributed mainly to small differences in library volumes within the pool. Peripheral blood TCR repertoire changes were tracked in vivo in alopecia patients during primary and secondary sensitization to the hapten diphenylcyclopropenone (DPC). Blood was sampled from patients pre-sensitization (week 0) and at 2, 6 and about 24 weeks after DPC sensitization. Blood for TCR sequencing was provided by twenty-nine alopecia patients at one to four time points (pre-sensitization, 2, 6 and 24 weeks). Study-wide findings and limitations: Alopecia, a presumed autoimmune disease, was present in all patients, so the immune response of the patients might differ from that of healthy individuals. No change with DPC sensitization was found in the number of TCRs above 1 in 1000 frequency, and no evidence of global repertoire structure alterations was found. Compared with pre-sensitization or healthy control sets, expanded TCRs formed significantly more large CDR3 similarity clusters, which is consistent with antigen-driven responses. The number of PT1 expanded TCRs positively correlated with patch test score, significant at thresholds 8, 16 and 32 but not 4. After repeated subsampling, changes were observed in the strength of the expansion versus patch-test correlation and in the threshold at which the correlation became significant.

What the time point label conveys for this sample: patch test 3, about 24 weeks after DPC sensitization. Sample treatment or condition, as interpreted from the label and publication: therapeutic diphenylcyclopropenone sensitization with weekly scalp DPC. At each patch-test visit, blood was drawn before the patch test was applied. Eligible patients were aged 18 to 70, diagnosed with alopecia, deemed suitable for DPC therapy, and excluded if pregnant. Total RNA was extracted from unfractionated whole blood that had been collected in Tempus Blood RNA tubes. The sequenced sample was whole blood, obtained in connection with sensitization to the hapten diphenylcyclopropenone (DPC). The TCR sequence derives from a woman in her 40s with alopecia areata. Some clones in this sample may be carry-over from other donors' samples.

This receptor has the CDR3 CASSFESSGELFF. The bases are TGTGCCAGCAGCTTCGAATCGTCAGGGGAGCTGTTTTTT. The V and J segments used are TRBV7-9 and TRBJ2-2, with the D gene call left open. Sequences SEHNR (CDR1) and FQNEAQ (CDR2) are obtained from the germline V gene (reference sequence). V lost 3 bases and J lost 8 bases; the stretch between them is 10 bases long. The CDR3 holds 13 amino acids from the cysteine to the phenylalanine. The entry retains the CDR3 DNA only, 39 bases that are in frame from base 1. Supplemented by the reference TRBV7-9 and TRBJ2-2 proteins around the CDR3, the complete variable domain is DTGVSQNPRHKITKRGQNVTFRCDPISEHNRLYWYRQTLGQGPEFLTYFQNEAQLEKSRLLSDRFSAERPKGSFSTLEIQRTEQGDSAMYLCASSFESSGELFFGEGSRLTVL.